This is a list of T cell receptor beta chains from one sample in a study of blood T cell repertoires in COVID-19. TCRdb's copy holds only in-frame clones and misses some; the assay was immunoSEQ multiplex PCR. This table holds some 110,000 clones, roughly four fifths found once. The sequenced sample was peripheral blood. These receptors originate from a woman aged 55-70 years with acute or convalescent COVID-19. Each CDR3 is given with its conserved first and last residue. Each record gives: J gene, clone size, D gene, V gene, CDR3 protein, CDR3 DNA. A D gene is named only where the DNA matches it firmly. Clone size, where shown, is once, few, many, or a class for clones that have expanded.

j_call: TRBJ2-7
clone_size: .
d_call: .
v_call: TRBV3-1/TRBV3-2
cdr3_aa: CASSQVLGGSHYEQYF
cdr3_nt: TGTGCCAGCAGCCAAGTGCTCGGGGGTTCTCACTACGAGCAGTACTTC

j_call: TRBJ2-1
clone_size: .
d_call: .
v_call: TRBV4-1
cdr3_aa: CASSQDPGFRNEQFF
cdr3_nt: TGCGCCAGCAGCCAAGATCCCGGATTCAGGAATGAGCAGTTCTTC

j_call: TRBJ1-2
clone_size: .
d_call: TRBD1
v_call: TRBV6-1
cdr3_aa: CASSVSGGTGGRSSYGYTF
cdr3_nt: TGTGCCAGCAGTGTATCTGGAGGGACAGGGGGCCGCTCGAGCTATGGCTACACCTTC

j_call: TRBJ1-2
clone_size: .
d_call: TRBD1
v_call: TRBV19
cdr3_aa: CASSDGTASGGESYGYTF
cdr3_nt: TGTGCCAGTAGTGACGGAACGGCGTCAGGGGGAGAATCCTATGGCTACACCTTC

j_call: TRBJ2-7
clone_size: .
d_call: TRBD2
v_call: TRBV6-6
cdr3_aa: CASRGFIGTTAYEQYF
cdr3_nt: TGTGCCAGCAGAGGGTTTATCGGGACTACCGCCTACGAGCAGTACTTC

j_call: TRBJ1-5
clone_size: .
d_call: TRBD1
v_call: TRBV10-3
cdr3_aa: CAISVQGASNQPQHF
cdr3_nt: TGTGCCATCAGTGTACAGGGGGCTAGCAATCAGCCCCAGCATTTT

j_call: TRBJ1-6
clone_size: .
d_call: .
v_call: TRBV5-1
cdr3_aa: CASSSRPDRNNSPLHF
cdr3_nt: TGCGCCAGCAGCTCAAGGCCTGACAGGAATAATTCACCCCTCCACTTT

j_call: TRBJ2-3
clone_size: .
d_call: .
v_call: TRBV6-1
cdr3_aa: CASSEVGGLTDTQYF
cdr3_nt: TGTGCCAGCAGTGAAGTGGGCGGACTCACAGATACGCAGTATTTT

j_call: TRBJ1-2
clone_size: .
d_call: .
v_call: TRBV7-8
cdr3_aa: CASSPVNYGYTF
cdr3_nt: TGTGCCAGCAGCCCCGTGAACTATGGCTACACCTTC

j_call: TRBJ1-1
clone_size: .
d_call: TRBD1
v_call: TRBV28
cdr3_aa: CASRTGGMNTEAFF
cdr3_nt: TGTGCCAGCCGAACAGGGGGAATGAACACTGAAGCTTTCTTT

j_call: TRBJ2-2
clone_size: .
d_call: TRBD1
v_call: TRBV28
cdr3_aa: CASHQPRDRGTNTGELFF
cdr3_nt: TGTGCCAGCCATCAACCCCGGGACAGGGGGACTAACACCGGGGAGCTGTTTTTT

j_call: TRBJ2-4
clone_size: .
d_call: TRBD2
v_call: TRBV5-1
cdr3_aa: CASSLVGGFAKNIQYF
cdr3_nt: TGCGCCAGCAGCTTGGTGGGAGGGTTCGCCAAAAACATTCAGTACTTC

j_call: TRBJ1-1
clone_size: once
d_call: .
v_call: TRBV6-5
cdr3_aa: CASSRGGMNTEAFF
cdr3_nt: TGTGCCAGCAGTAGGGGAGGGATGAACACTGAAGCTTTCTTT

j_call: TRBJ2-5
clone_size: .
d_call: .
v_call: TRBV19
cdr3_aa: CASSIGGAQETQYF
cdr3_nt: TGTGCCAGTAGTATCGGGGGAGCCCAAGAGACCCAGTACTTC

j_call: TRBJ2-2
clone_size: .
d_call: TRBD1
v_call: TRBV7-8
cdr3_aa: CASSSWTGYTGELFF
cdr3_nt: TGTGCCAGCAGCTCCTGGACAGGCTACACCGGGGAGCTGTTTTTT

j_call: TRBJ1-1
clone_size: .
d_call: .
v_call: TRBV12-3/TRBV12-4
cdr3_aa: CASSSPGRGAFF
cdr3_nt: TGTGCCAGCAGCTCCCCAGGAAGGGGAGCTTTCTTT

j_call: TRBJ2-7
clone_size: .
d_call: .
v_call: TRBV29-1
cdr3_aa: CSATPGQTYEQYF
cdr3_nt: TGCAGCGCTACACCCGGACAGACCTACGAGCAGTACTTC

j_call: TRBJ2-7
clone_size: .
d_call: .
v_call: TRBV7-2
cdr3_aa: CASSLNRVQYEQYF
cdr3_nt: TGTGCCAGCAGCTTAAACAGGGTGCAGTACGAGCAGTACTTC

j_call: TRBJ1-2
clone_size: .
d_call: TRBD1
v_call: TRBV28
cdr3_aa: CASSLSSGQSYGYTF
cdr3_nt: TGTGCCAGCAGTTTAAGTTCGGGACAGTCCTATGGCTACACCTTC

j_call: TRBJ2-3
clone_size: .
d_call: TRBD2
v_call: TRBV5-4
cdr3_aa: CASSFYLAGVSDTQYF
cdr3_nt: TGTGCCAGCAGCTTTTACCTAGCGGGAGTCTCAGATACGCAGTATTTT

j_call: TRBJ1-4
clone_size: .
d_call: .
v_call: TRBV3-1/TRBV3-2
cdr3_aa: CASSLPTGSNEKLFF
cdr3_nt: TGTGCCAGCAGCCTACCAACAGGGTCTAATGAAAAACTGTTTTTT

j_call: TRBJ1-1
clone_size: .
d_call: TRBD1
v_call: TRBV9
cdr3_aa: CASSVGTGGTEAFF
cdr3_nt: TGTGCCAGCAGCGTCGGGACAGGTGGCACTGAAGCTTTCTTT

j_call: TRBJ2-2
clone_size: .
d_call: .
v_call: TRBV5-4
cdr3_aa: CASSPGSRGNTGELFF
cdr3_nt: TGTGCCAGCAGCCCGGGGAGCAGGGGAAACACCGGGGAGCTGTTTTTT

j_call: TRBJ2-3
clone_size: once
d_call: TRBD2
v_call: TRBV7-2
cdr3_aa: CASSPRAGTDTQYF
cdr3_nt: TGTGCCAGCAGCCCTCGAGCGGGGACAGATACGCAGTATTTT

j_call: TRBJ2-1
clone_size: .
d_call: .
v_call: TRBV20-1
cdr3_aa: CSVWSYNEQFF
cdr3_nt: TGCAGTGTATGGAGTTACAATGAGCAGTTCTTC

j_call: TRBJ1-2
clone_size: .
d_call: .
v_call: TRBV19
cdr3_aa: CASADRPSGYTF
cdr3_nt: TGTGCCAGCGCAGACAGACCAAGTGGCTACACCTTC

j_call: TRBJ1-5
clone_size: .
d_call: .
v_call: TRBV7-8
cdr3_aa: CASSLAHGGNQPQHF
cdr3_nt: TGTGCCAGCAGCTTAGCCCACGGGGGCAATCAGCCCCAGCATTTT

j_call: TRBJ2-5
clone_size: .
d_call: .
v_call: TRBV19
cdr3_aa: CASSMGLERETQYF
cdr3_nt: TGTGCCAGTAGTATGGGTCTTGAGCGGGAGACCCAGTACTTC

j_call: TRBJ2-1
clone_size: .
d_call: TRBD2
v_call: TRBV5-1
cdr3_aa: CASSFGRLAGVHNEQFF
cdr3_nt: TGCGCCAGCAGCTTCGGAAGACTAGCGGGGGTACACAATGAGCAGTTCTTC

j_call: TRBJ2-1
clone_size: .
d_call: TRBD2
v_call: TRBV5-1
cdr3_aa: CASSATSGDYNEQFF
cdr3_nt: TGCGCCAGCAGCGCCACTAGCGGAGATTACAATGAGCAGTTCTTC

j_call: TRBJ2-7
clone_size: few
d_call: TRBD1
v_call: TRBV6-5
cdr3_aa: CASRGDSHEQYF
cdr3_nt: TGTGCCAGCAGGGGGGACAGCCACGAGCAGTACTTC

j_call: TRBJ2-7
clone_size: once
d_call: .
v_call: TRBV6-5
cdr3_aa: CASAGTTLSYEQYF
cdr3_nt: TGTGCCAGCGCCGGGACAACCCTCTCCTACGAGCAGTACTTC

j_call: TRBJ1-2
clone_size: once
d_call: .
v_call: TRBV2
cdr3_aa: CASSEDRTTYGYTF
cdr3_nt: TGTGCCAGCAGTGAAGACAGAACCACCTATGGCTACACCTTC

j_call: TRBJ2-5
clone_size: once
d_call: TRBD2
v_call: TRBV30
cdr3_aa: CAGGTSGSLGQETQYF
cdr3_nt: TGTGCCGGGGGGACTAGCGGGAGTCTGGGCCAAGAGACCCAGTACTTC

j_call: TRBJ1-1
clone_size: .
d_call: TRBD1
v_call: TRBV5-1
cdr3_aa: CASSPDRGNTEAFF
cdr3_nt: TGCGCCAGCAGCCCAGACAGGGGGAACACTGAAGCTTTCTTT

j_call: TRBJ1-1
clone_size: .
d_call: TRBD1
v_call: TRBV2
cdr3_aa: CASVGQGMNTEAFF
cdr3_nt: TGTGCCAGCGTGGGACAGGGGATGAACACTGAAGCTTTCTTT

j_call: TRBJ2-7
clone_size: once
d_call: TRBD2
v_call: TRBV28
cdr3_aa: CASSLYAGASYEQYF
cdr3_nt: TGTGCCAGCAGTTTATACGCGGGAGCTTCTTACGAGCAGTACTTC

j_call: TRBJ2-7
clone_size: .
d_call: .
v_call: TRBV7-2
cdr3_aa: CASSLQGRGHEQYF
cdr3_nt: TGTGCCAGCAGCTTACAGGGGAGGGGCCACGAGCAGTACTTC

j_call: TRBJ2-7
clone_size: .
d_call: .
v_call: TRBV27
cdr3_aa: CASAGHLVYEQYF
cdr3_nt: TGTGCCAGCGCCGGACACCTGGTATACGAGCAGTACTTC

j_call: TRBJ1-4
clone_size: .
d_call: .
v_call: TRBV2
cdr3_aa: CASSEEAQGNEKLFF
cdr3_nt: TGTGCCAGCAGTGAAGAGGCGCAGGGTAATGAAAAACTGTTTTTT

j_call: TRBJ2-7
clone_size: .
d_call: TRBD1
v_call: TRBV28
cdr3_aa: CASTTGGKYEQYF
cdr3_nt: TGTGCCAGCACCACAGGGGGCAAGTACGAGCAGTACTTC

j_call: TRBJ2-3
clone_size: .
d_call: TRBD1
v_call: TRBV19
cdr3_aa: CASSAGTGSTDTQYF
cdr3_nt: TGTGCCAGTAGTGCCGGGACAGGGAGTACAGATACGCAGTATTTT

j_call: TRBJ2-5
clone_size: .
d_call: .
v_call: TRBV28
cdr3_aa: CASAKSWLGQETQYF
cdr3_nt: TGTGCCAGCGCGAAAAGTTGGCTAGGCCAAGAGACCCAGTACTTC

j_call: TRBJ2-3
clone_size: once
d_call: TRBD2
v_call: TRBV9
cdr3_aa: CASSAVVSGGTDTQYF
cdr3_nt: TGTGCCAGCAGCGCCGTCGTGAGCGGGGGCACAGATACGCAGTATTTT

j_call: TRBJ1-1
clone_size: .
d_call: .
v_call: TRBV5-4
cdr3_aa: CASSLVPEHEAFF
cdr3_nt: TGTGCCAGCAGCTTGGTGCCTGAACACGAAGCTTTCTTT

j_call: TRBJ2-1
clone_size: .
d_call: TRBD2
v_call: TRBV14
cdr3_aa: CASSHFTSSGGNEQFF
cdr3_nt: TGTGCCAGCAGCCACTTTACTTCTAGCGGGGGGAATGAGCAGTTCTTC

j_call: TRBJ2-7
clone_size: .
d_call: .
v_call: TRBV28
cdr3_aa: CASSPMYEQYF
cdr3_nt: TGTGCCAGCAGTCCAATGTACGAGCAGTACTTC

j_call: TRBJ1-1
clone_size: .
d_call: .
v_call: TRBV2
cdr3_aa: CASSVDAGWGTEAFF
cdr3_nt: TGTGCCAGCAGTGTAGATGCAGGGTGGGGAACTGAAGCTTTCTTT

j_call: TRBJ1-4
clone_size: .
d_call: TRBD1
v_call: TRBV5-1
cdr3_aa: CASSWTGPNEKLFF
cdr3_nt: TGCGCCAGCAGCTGGACAGGCCCTAATGAAAAACTGTTTTTT

j_call: TRBJ1-2
clone_size: .
d_call: .
v_call: TRBV7-9
cdr3_aa: CASSLGGIGYGYTF
cdr3_nt: TGTGCCAGCAGCTTAGGGGGCATCGGGTATGGCTACACCTTC

j_call: TRBJ1-4
clone_size: .
d_call: TRBD1
v_call: TRBV2
cdr3_aa: CASSRQGAYEKLFF
cdr3_nt: TGTGCCAGCAGCAGACAGGGGGCTTATGAAAAACTGTTTTTT

j_call: TRBJ1-2
clone_size: .
d_call: TRBD1
v_call: TRBV7-8
cdr3_aa: CASSLASTGIYGYTF
cdr3_nt: TGTGCCAGCAGCCTGGCCTCGACAGGGATCTATGGCTACACCTTC

j_call: TRBJ1-5
clone_size: .
d_call: .
v_call: TRBV5-6
cdr3_aa: CASSPRAGGAGQPQHF
cdr3_nt: TGTGCCAGCAGCCCCAGGGCGGGGGGCGCAGGGCAGCCCCAGCATTTT

j_call: TRBJ1-1
clone_size: .
d_call: .
v_call: TRBV29-1
cdr3_aa: CSVLRAQNTEAFF
cdr3_nt: TGCAGCGTCCTTCGAGCTCAGAACACTGAAGCTTTCTTT